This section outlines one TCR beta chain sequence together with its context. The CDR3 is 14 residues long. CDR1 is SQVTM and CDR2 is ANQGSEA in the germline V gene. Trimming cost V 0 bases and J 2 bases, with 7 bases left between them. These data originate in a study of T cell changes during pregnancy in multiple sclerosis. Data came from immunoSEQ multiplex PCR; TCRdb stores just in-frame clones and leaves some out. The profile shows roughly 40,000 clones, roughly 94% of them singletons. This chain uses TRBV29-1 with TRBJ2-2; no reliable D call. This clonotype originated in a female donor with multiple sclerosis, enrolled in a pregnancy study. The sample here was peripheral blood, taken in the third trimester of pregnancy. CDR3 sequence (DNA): TGCAGCGTTGAAGATCGGAGCAACACCGGGGAGCTGTTTTTT. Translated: CSVEDRSNTGELFF.